This T cell receptor beta chain was captured in a study of cytomegalovirus exposure and HLA in healthy donors. Notes on the study in general: Prior analysis indicated that the majority of TCR beta V segments exhibited productivity approximately 90% or approximately 30% of the time. A later analysis linked a missense DCLRE1C variant to TCR beta V- and J-gene trimming. Relative to the roughly 640-donor mean, N-insertions were reportedly fewer in an Asian-associated ancestry cluster in a later analysis. In vitro, a few CMV-associated chains proved specific for CMV antigens.

Researchers ran the PCR with 60 Vbeta and 13 Jbeta primers. Only in-frame clones appear in the TCRdb table, and some are missing; sequencing was by immunoSEQ multiplex PCR. The sample holds about 160,000 clones, approximately 80% seen once. The CDR3 is 14 residues long. V lost 1 base, J lost 5 bases, and 2 bases stayed unmatched. The germline CDR1 and CDR2 sequences are MGHRA and YSYEKL. As for this clone: Its matching antigen is unknown.

The V call is TRBV4-1, the J call TRBJ2-7; 10 bases fit TRBD1. Material: PBMCs. The sequence came from a man aged 30 to 45 in good health and CMV-seropositive. The CDR3 sequence is CASSQVTGGNEQYF. CDR3 DNA sequence: TGCGCCAGCAGCCAAGTGACAGGGGGCAACGAGCAGTACTTC.